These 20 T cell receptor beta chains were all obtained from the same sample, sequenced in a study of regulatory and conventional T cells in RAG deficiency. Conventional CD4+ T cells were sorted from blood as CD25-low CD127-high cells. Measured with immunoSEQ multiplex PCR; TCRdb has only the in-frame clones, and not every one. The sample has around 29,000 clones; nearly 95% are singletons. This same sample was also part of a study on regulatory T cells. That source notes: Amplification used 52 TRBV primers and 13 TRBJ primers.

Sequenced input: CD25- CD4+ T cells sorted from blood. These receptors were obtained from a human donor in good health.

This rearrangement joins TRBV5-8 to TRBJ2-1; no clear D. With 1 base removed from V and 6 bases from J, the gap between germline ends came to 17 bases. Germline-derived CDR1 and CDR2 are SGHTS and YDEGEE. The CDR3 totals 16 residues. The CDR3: CASSLRILPSINEQFF. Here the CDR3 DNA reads TGTGCCAGCAGCTTGAGGATACTACCATCCATCAATGAGCAGTTCTTC.

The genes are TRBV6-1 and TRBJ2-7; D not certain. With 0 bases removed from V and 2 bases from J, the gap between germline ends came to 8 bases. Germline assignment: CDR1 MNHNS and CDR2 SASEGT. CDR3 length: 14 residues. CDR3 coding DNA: TGTGCCAGCAGTGAAGCTCATGGCCCCTACGAGCAGTACTTC. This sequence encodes CASSEAHGPYEQYF.

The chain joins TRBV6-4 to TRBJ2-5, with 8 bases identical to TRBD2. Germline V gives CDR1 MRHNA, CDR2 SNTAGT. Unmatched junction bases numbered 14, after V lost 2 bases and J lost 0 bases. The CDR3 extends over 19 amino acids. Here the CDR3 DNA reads TGTGCCAGCAGTGACCCGTCCGGGGGGGCCCCGGGGTACCAAGAGACCCAGTACTTC. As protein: CASSDPSGGAPGYQETQYF.

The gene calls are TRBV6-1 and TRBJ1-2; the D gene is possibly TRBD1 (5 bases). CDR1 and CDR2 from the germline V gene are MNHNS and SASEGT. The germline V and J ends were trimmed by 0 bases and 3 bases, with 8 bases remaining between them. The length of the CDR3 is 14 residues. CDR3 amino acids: CASSEAGGDYGYTF. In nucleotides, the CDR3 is TGTGCCAGCAGTGAAGCCGGGGGAGACTATGGCTACACCTTC.

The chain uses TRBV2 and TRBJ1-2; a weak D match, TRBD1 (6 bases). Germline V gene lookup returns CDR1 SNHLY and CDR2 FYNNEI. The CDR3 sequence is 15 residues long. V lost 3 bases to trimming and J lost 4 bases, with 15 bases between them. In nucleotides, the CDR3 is TGTGCCAGCAGTGATTCCGGACAGATCCGCTATGGCTACACCTTC. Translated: CASSDSGQIRYGYTF. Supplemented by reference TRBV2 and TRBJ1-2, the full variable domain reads EPEVTQTPSHQVTQMGQEVILRCVPISNHLYFYWYRQILGQKVEFLVSFYNNEISEKSEIFDDQFSVERPDGSNFTLKIRSTKLEDSAMYFCASSDSGQIRYGYTFGSGTRLTVV.

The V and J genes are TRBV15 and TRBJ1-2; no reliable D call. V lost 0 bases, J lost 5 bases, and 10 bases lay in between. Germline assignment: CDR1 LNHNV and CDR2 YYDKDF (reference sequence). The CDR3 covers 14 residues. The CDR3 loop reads CATSRDRVDYGYTF. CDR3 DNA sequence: TGTGCCACCAGCAGAGATCGGGTGGATTATGGCTACACCTTC.

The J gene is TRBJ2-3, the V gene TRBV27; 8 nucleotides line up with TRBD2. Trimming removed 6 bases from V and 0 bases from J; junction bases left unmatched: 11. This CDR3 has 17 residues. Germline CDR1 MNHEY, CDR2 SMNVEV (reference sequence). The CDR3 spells CASSPPWGGGSTDTQYF. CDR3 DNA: TGTGCCAGCAGCCCCCCGTGGGGCGGGGGGAGCACAGATACGCAGTATTTT.

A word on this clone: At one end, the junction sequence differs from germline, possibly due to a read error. CDR3 sequence: CARRTGGTEAFF. The DNA of the CDR3 is TGTGCCCGGAGGACGGGAGGAACTGAAGCTTTCTTT. This chain links TRBV30 with TRBJ1-1; D call uncertain. The germline V gene encodes CDR1 GTSNPN and CDR2 SVGIG (reference sequence). This CDR3 has 12 residues.

Here the CDR3 DNA reads TGTGCCAGCAGCTTTGAGGGGGTCGGGGAGCTGTTTTTT. This codes for CASSFEGVGELFF. The rearrangement joins TRBV11-2 to TRBJ2-2; a possible D gene is TRBD1 (6 bases). Looked up from germline, CDR1 is SGHAT and CDR2 is FQNNGV. V lost 3 bases, J lost 7 bases, and 9 bases lay in between. The CDR3 extends over 13 amino acids.

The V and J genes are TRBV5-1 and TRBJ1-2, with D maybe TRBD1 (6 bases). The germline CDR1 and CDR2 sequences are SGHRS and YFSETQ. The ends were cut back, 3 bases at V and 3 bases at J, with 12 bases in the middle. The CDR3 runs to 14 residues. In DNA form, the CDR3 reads TGCGCCAGCAGCTCCGAAGGGGGTTACTATGGCTACACCTTC. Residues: CASSSEGGYYGYTF.

Here the CDR3 reads CASSMGPGIQETQYF. The CDR3, as DNA: TGTGCCAGTAGTATGGGCCCCGGCATTCAAGAGACCCAGTACTTC. The chain uses TRBV19 and TRBJ2-5; D uncertain. Looked up from germline, CDR1 is LNHDA and CDR2 is SQIVND (reference sequence). The CDR3 totals 15 residues. V was pared by 3 bases and J by 2 bases, with 13 bases between. The full variable domain, in which reference TRBV19 and TRBJ2-5 provide the parts outside the CDR3, is DGGITQSPKYLFRKEGQNVTLSCEQNLNHDAMYWYRQDPGQGLRLIYYSQIVNDFQKGDIAEGYSVSREKKESFPLTVTSAQKNPTAFYLCASSMGPGIQETQYFGPGTRLLVL.

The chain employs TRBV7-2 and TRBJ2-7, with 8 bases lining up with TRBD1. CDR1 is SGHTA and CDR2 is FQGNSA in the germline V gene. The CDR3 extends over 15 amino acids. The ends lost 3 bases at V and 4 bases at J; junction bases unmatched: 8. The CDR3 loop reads CASSFYRGSEYEQYF. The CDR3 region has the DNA TGTGCCAGCAGCTTTTACAGGGGGTCTGAGTACGAGCAGTACTTC.

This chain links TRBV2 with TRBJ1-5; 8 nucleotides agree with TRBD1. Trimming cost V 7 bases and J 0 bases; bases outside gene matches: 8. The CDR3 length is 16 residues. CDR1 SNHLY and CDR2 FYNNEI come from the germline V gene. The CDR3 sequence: CASTRGQGHSNQPQHF. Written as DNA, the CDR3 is TGTGCCAGCACTCGCGGACAGGGCCATAGCAATCAGCCCCAGCATTTT.

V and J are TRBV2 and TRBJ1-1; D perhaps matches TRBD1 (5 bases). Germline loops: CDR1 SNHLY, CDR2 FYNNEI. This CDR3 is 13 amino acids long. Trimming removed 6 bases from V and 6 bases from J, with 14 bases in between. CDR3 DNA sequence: TGTGCCAGCAGCCTTGGGGGGGTCCCTGAAGCTTTCTTT. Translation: CASSLGGVPEAFF.

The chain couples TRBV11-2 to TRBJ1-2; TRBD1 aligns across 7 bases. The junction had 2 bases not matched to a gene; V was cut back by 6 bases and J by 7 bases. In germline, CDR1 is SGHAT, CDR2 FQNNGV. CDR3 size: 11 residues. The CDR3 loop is CASSPGGGYTF. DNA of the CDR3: TGTGCCAGCAGTCCAGGGGGTGGCTACACCTTC.

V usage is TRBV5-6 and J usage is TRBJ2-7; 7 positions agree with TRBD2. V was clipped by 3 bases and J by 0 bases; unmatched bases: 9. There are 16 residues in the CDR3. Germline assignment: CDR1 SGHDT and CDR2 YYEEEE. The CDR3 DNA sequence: TGTGCCAGCAGCTGGTGGGGGGGGGTTAGCTCCTACGAGCAGTACTTC. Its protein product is CASSWWGGVSSYEQYF.

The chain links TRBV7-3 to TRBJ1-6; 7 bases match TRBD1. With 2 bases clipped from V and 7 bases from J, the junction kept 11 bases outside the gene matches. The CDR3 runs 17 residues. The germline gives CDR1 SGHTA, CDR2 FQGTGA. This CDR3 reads CASSLLGPGQQNSPLHF. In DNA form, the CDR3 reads TGTGCCAGCAGCTTACTTGGCCCGGGACAGCAGAATTCACCCCTCCACTTT.

The CDR3 is CASSFVPTNTGELFF. As DNA, the CDR3 is TGTGCCAGCAGCTTCGTACCTACTAACACCGGGGAGCTGTTTTTT. The V call is TRBV5-8, the J call TRBJ2-2; no clear D gene. V was pared by 2 bases and J by 2 bases, with 10 bases between. The CDR3 consists of 15 residues. In germline, CDR1 is SGHTS, CDR2 YDEGEE.

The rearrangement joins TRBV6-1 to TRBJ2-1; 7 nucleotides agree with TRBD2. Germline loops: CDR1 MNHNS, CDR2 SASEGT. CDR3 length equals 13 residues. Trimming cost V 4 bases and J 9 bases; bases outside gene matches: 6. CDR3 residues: CASSALGGTEQFF. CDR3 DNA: TGTGCCAGCAGTGCTTTGGGGGGGACTGAGCAGTTCTTC.

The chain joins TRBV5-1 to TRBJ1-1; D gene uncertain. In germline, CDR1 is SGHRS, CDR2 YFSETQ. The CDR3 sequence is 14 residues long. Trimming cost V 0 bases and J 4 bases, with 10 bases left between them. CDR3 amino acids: CASSLALGSTEAFF. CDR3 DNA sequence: TGCGCCAGCAGCTTGGCCTTGGGGAGCACTGAAGCTTTCTTT.